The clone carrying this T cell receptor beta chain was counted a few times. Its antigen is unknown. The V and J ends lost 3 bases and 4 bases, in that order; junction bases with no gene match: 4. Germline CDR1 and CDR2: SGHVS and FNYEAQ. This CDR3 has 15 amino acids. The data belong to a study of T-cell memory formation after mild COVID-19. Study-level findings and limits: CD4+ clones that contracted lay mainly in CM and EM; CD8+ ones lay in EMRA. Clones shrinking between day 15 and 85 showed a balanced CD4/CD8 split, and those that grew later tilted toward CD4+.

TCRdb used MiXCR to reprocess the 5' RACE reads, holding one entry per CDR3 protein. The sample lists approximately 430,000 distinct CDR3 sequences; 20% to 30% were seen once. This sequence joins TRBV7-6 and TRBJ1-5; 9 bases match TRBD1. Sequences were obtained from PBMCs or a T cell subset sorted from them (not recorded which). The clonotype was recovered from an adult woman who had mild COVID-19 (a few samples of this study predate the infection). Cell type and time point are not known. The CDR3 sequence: CASSLGTGKNQPQHF. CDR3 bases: TGTGCCAGCAGCTTGGGGACAGGGAAGAATCAGCCCCAGCATTTT.